What follows is one T cell receptor beta chain and its context. This sample is drawn from a study of blood T cell repertoires in COVID-19. On the study more broadly: Samples taken during acute and convalescent COVID-19 were collected in the United States, Italy and Spain. Sample material is recorded as cDNA or gDNA derived from T cells, B-cell-depleted T cells, or PBMCs.

CDR1 is SGHTA, CDR2 FQGNSA, per germline. Trimming took 4 bases from V and 2 from J; bases not matched to a gene: 8. The CDR3 has 17 residues. As originally analysed: Reference gene primers were amplified, and this amplification served to estimate nucleated cell counts. Repertoires were generated with immunoSEQ multiplex PCR, while TCRdb's copy carries only in-frame clones and drops some. That table supplies the V and J calls and clone size; D and trimming were determined from the DNA. This sample yields under 300,000 clones, of which approximately 90% are seen a single time; 3% to 4% belongs to the top ten.

The source material was peripheral blood. The chain has TRBV7-2 and TRBJ2-3; TRBD2 matches at 11 bases. The clonotype comes from a woman in her forties with acute or convalescent COVID-19. The CDR3 loop is CASSSPSSGGNTDTQYF. The CDR3 nucleotides read TGTGCCAGCAGCTCTCCATCTAGCGGGGGGAACACAGATACGCAGTATTTT.